Shown below are 19 T cell receptor beta chains from a single sample sequenced in a study of cytomegalovirus exposure and HLA in healthy donors. PCR used 60 Vbeta primers and 13 Jbeta primers. Only in-frame clones appear in the TCRdb table, and some are missing; sequencing was by immunoSEQ multiplex PCR. Among tens of thousands of clones listed, roughly 75% were seen once. Sequenced: PBMCs. Every receptor here comes from a male donor in good health and CMV-seronegative.

V and J are TRBV6-4 and TRBJ2-3; 7 bases are shared with TRBD1. V dropped 0 bases and J dropped 3; count of bases not matched to a gene: 9. Germline V CDR1 and CDR2: MRHNA, SNTAGT. The CDR3 loop spans 17 amino acids. CDR3 sequence reads: CASSDSSGTAKTDTQYF. CDR3 nucleotides: TGTGCCAGCAGTGACTCATCCGGGACAGCGAAAACAGATACGCAGTATTTT.

The V and J genes are TRBV7-8 and TRBJ1-2; D call uncertain. The V end was cut by 0 bases, the J end by 8 bases, with 10 bases between. The CDR3 covers 13 residues. Germline assignment: CDR1 SGHVS and CDR2 FQNEAQ. The CDR3 sequence is CASSLAPLTGYTF. The DNA for the CDR3 is TGTGCCAGCAGCTTAGCGCCACTAACAGGCTACACCTTC.

The rearrangement joins TRBV4-2 to TRBJ1-2; D is unclear. CDR3 length: 12 amino acids. Trimming cost V 1 base and J 7 bases, with 7 bases left between them. The V gene's germline CDR1 is LGHNA and CDR2 YNFKEQ. This chain's CDR3 is CASSQGFSGYTF. CDR3 nucleotides: TGTGCCAGCAGCCAAGGGTTTAGTGGCTACACCTTC.

J is TRBJ1-4 and V is TRBV7-2, with 9 nucleotides matching TRBD1. Per germline, CDR1 SGHTA and CDR2 FQGNSA. This CDR3 spans 15 amino acids. V was clipped by 5 bases and J by 7 bases; unmatched bases: 8. CDR3 residues: CASSPTGTGTEKLFF. DNA of the CDR3: TGTGCCAGCAGCCCAACCGGGACAGGGACTGAAAAACTGTTTTTT. The variable domain in full, completed from reference TRBV7-2 and TRBJ1-4, reads GAGVSQSPSNKVTEKGKDVELRCDPISGHTALYWYRQSLGQGLEFLIYFQGNSAPDKSGLPSDRFSAERTGGSVSTLTIQRTQQEDSAVYLCASSPTGTGTEKLFFGSGTQLSVL.

The rearrangement uses TRBV9 and TRBJ2-3, with TRBD2 identical over 13 bases. The CDR3 extends over 17 amino acids. J gave up 3 bases and V 5 bases, and 9 bases lay outside the gene matches. CDR1 SGDLS and CDR2 YYNGEE come from the germline V gene. CDR3 DNA sequence: TGTGCCAGCAGTGCACTAGCGGGGGGGCTTGGGACAGATACGCAGTATTTT. Translating it yields CASSALAGGLGTDTQYF.

The chain carries TRBV4-3 and TRBJ2-3; TRBD1 is a possible D gene (5 bases). Germline lookup yields CDR1 LGHNA and CDR2 YSLEER. V was pared by 0 bases and J by 10 bases, with 14 bases between. CDR3 length: 14 residues. CDR3 sequence (DNA): TGCGCCAGCAGCCAAGATCCGAGACAGCGCGCGCAGTATTTT. As protein: CASSQDPRQRAQYF.

The chain combines TRBV28 with TRBJ1-2; D possibly corresponds to TRBD1 (6 bases). The CDR3 loop spans 12 amino acids. Germline V gives CDR1 MDHEN, CDR2 SYDVKM. With 10 bases removed from V and 2 bases from J, the gap between germline ends came to 11 bases. The CDR3 nucleotides read TGTGCCATCCTGACAGGCAACTATGGCTACACCTTC. Translated, it gives CAILTGNYGYTF.

The CDR3 spells CASSDDRAHGYTF. For the CDR3, the DNA is TGTGCCAGCAGTGATGACAGGGCGCATGGCTACACCTTC. The V gene is TRBV25-1, the J gene TRBJ1-2, with 7 bases that match TRBD1. The CDR3 covers 13 residues. CDR1 is MGHDK and CDR2 is SYGVNS in the germline V gene. The V and J ends lost 3 bases and 6 bases, in that order; junction bases with no gene match: 4.

The chain carries TRBV6-5 and TRBJ1-2; TRBD1 matches 8 bases. Germline V gene data show CDR1 as MNHEY and CDR2 as SVGAGI. V gave up 7 bases and J gave up 6 bases; unmatched junction bases: 7. The CDR3 has 13 residues. The DNA of the CDR3 is TGTGCCAGCACCTCGGACAGGGACAATGGCTACACCTTC. Translating it yields CASTSDRDNGYTF.

Worth noting for this clone: At one end, the junction sequence differs from germline, possibly due to a read error. This chain connects TRBV15 to TRBJ2-5; 11 nucleotides line up with TRBD2. This CDR3 region has 15 residues. Looked up from germline, CDR1 is LNHNV and CDR2 is YYDKDF (reference sequence). The CDR3, as DNA: TGTGCCACCAGCACGGGTAGCGGGGGGGCCTTTTCTCCCGACTTC. Encoded protein: CATSTGSGGAFSPDF.

The chain combines TRBV21-1 with TRBJ2-1; the DNA was not compared with TRBD1, the D call given in the table. TRBV21-1 corresponds to a pseudogene. The length of the CDR3 is 16 residues. The CDR3 sequence is CASSSSGQGPYNEQFF. The CDR3, as DNA: TGTGCCAGCAGCTCTTCGGGACAGGGTCCCTACAATGAGCAGTTCTTC.

Only one count was recorded for this clone. The chain employs TRBV19 and TRBJ2-1; TRBD2 matches at 7 bases. CDR3 length: 15 amino acids. The germline CDR1 and CDR2 sequences are LNHDA and SQIVND (reference sequence). Germline trimming cut 2 bases from V and 9 bases from J; bases unmatched to any gene: 10. The CDR3 DNA reads as TGTGCCAGTAGTATAATGCGGGATTGGGGGGGTGAGCAGTTCTTC. This sequence encodes CASSIMRDWGGEQFF. The variable domain in full, completed from reference TRBV19 and TRBJ2-1, reads DGGITQSPKYLFRKEGQNVTLSCEQNLNHDAMYWYRQDPGQGLRLIYYSQIVNDFQKGDIAEGYSVSREKKESFPLTVTSAQKNPTAFYLCASSIMRDWGGEQFFGPGTRLTVL.

The V and J genes are TRBV6-6 and TRBJ2-3; D possibly corresponds to TRBD1 (6 bases). V shed 7 bases and J shed 3 bases, with 11 bases lying between them. The CDR3 has 13 residues. CDR1 and CDR2 (germline): MNHNY, SVGAGI (reference sequence). DNA for the CDR3: TGTGCCAGCAACCTCGGACAGACAGATACGCAGTATTTT. This translates into CASNLGQTDTQYF.

This chain links TRBV2 with TRBJ1-6, with TRBD1 matching 8 bases. The junction had 7 bases not matched to a gene; V was cut back by 5 bases and J by 7 bases. Germline V gene data show CDR1 as SNHLY and CDR2 as FYNNEI. CDR3 length: 15 residues. The CDR3 DNA is TGTGCCAGCAGTCTATCGGACAGGGAGAATTCACCCCTCCACTTT. The encoded protein is CASSLSDRENSPLHF.

A single count supports this clone. The CDR3 region has the DNA TGTGCCAGCACCTTCGCCGGGAAAACCTATGGCTACACCTTC. Translating gives CASTFAGKTYGYTF. The genes are TRBV2 and TRBJ1-2; no definite D call. Germline loops: CDR1 SNHLY, CDR2 FYNNEI. V lost 7 bases and J lost 4, with 16 bases in between. This CDR3 is built from 14 residues. The whole variable domain, filled in from reference TRBV2 and TRBJ1-2, reads EPEVTQTPSHQVTQMGQEVILRCVPISNHLYFYWYRQILGQKVEFLVSFYNNEISEKSEIFDDQFSVERPDGSNFTLKIRSTKLEDSAMYFCASTFAGKTYGYTFGSGTRLTVV.

This clone was seen just once. J is TRBJ2-5 and V is TRBV5-8; D possibly corresponds to TRBD1 (5 bases). The CDR3 runs to 16 residues. In germline, CDR1 is SGHTS, CDR2 YDEGEE. V was pared by 2 bases and J by 4 bases, with 18 bases between. Here the CDR3 DNA reads TGTGCCAGCAGCTTCGGTCCCGCGCAGGGTCGAGAGACCCAGTACTTC. Its translation is CASSFGPAQGRETQYF.

This clone has only one observation. The chain carries TRBV28 and TRBJ1-4; 10 bases agree with TRBD1. This CDR3 comprises 18 residues. The junction had 10 bases not matched to a gene; V was cut back by 6 bases and J by 0 bases. The V gene's germline CDR1 is MDHEN and CDR2 SYDVKM. In nucleotides, the CDR3 is TGTGCCAGCAGCCTCGACAGGGGGCTGGGGACAACTAATGAAAAACTGTTTTTT. This translates into CASSLDRGLGTTNEKLFF.

The chain combines TRBV6-1 with TRBJ2-3, with 10 bases fitting TRBD2. Per the germline V gene, CDR1 is MNHNS and CDR2 is SASEGT. The V gene end was trimmed by 2 bases and the J gene end by 6 bases; junction bases not matched to a gene: 11. CDR3 size: 17 residues. CDR3 bases: TGTGCCAGCAGTGAAACCCCGGCTAGCGGGAGCCCCGATACGCAGTATTTT. Translated: CASSETPASGSPDTQYF.

The chain joins TRBV29-1 to TRBJ2-7; maybe TRBD1 (5 bases). CDR3 length equals 13 residues. Deletions cut 4 bases from V and 0 bases from J, with 10 bases between. Germline CDR1 and CDR2: SQVTM and ANQGSEA. CDR3 sequence reads: CSVVARVSYEQYF. In DNA, the CDR3 is TGCAGCGTTGTGGCCAGGGTCTCCTACGAGCAGTACTTC.